The 3 T cell receptor beta chains in this list originate from one sample, sequenced in a study of monozygotic twins with inflammatory bowel disease. TCRdb reworked the 5' RACE reads into one entry per CDR3 protein, no DNA. Its table lists about 160,000 distinct CDR3 sequences. Sequencing was carried out using blood. The source of these receptors is a human donor with ulcerative colitis or Crohn's disease, or a healthy co-twin of an affected twin (not recorded which).

The chain combines TRBV20-1 with TRBJ2-3; as DNA is missing, the TRBD2 call by TCRdb cannot be tested. Germline values: CDR1 DFQATT, CDR2 SNEGSKA (reference sequence). The CDR3 has 18 residues. CDR3 region: CSALSAQLAGGGADTQYF.

The gene calls are TRBV6-1 and TRBJ1-5; TCRdb proposes TRBD1, but this gene call is untestable without DNA. Germline V CDR1 and CDR2: MNHNS, SASEGT. This CDR3 is 18 amino acids long. CDR3 amino acids: CASSEVGNWGPSNQPQHF.

The J gene is TRBJ2-7, the V gene TRBV20-1; no DNA is available, so the TRBD1 call from TCRdb remains unchecked. The CDR3 is 14 residues long. Germline lookup yields CDR1 DFQATT and CDR2 SNEGSKA (reference sequence). This CDR3 reads CSAITGTGSNEQYF.